These 3 T cell receptor beta chains were sequenced from one sample in a study of human T cells and chemical hapten exposure. In TCRdb, the RACE reads were re-called with MiXCR into one record per CDR3 protein. Among under 200,000 distinct CDR3 sequences listed, roughly 14% were seen once. Noted time point: patch test 1, 2 weeks after DPC sensitization. Treatment noted: therapeutic diphenylcyclopropenone sensitization with weekly scalp DPC. Sequencing was performed on whole blood, taken in connection with sensitization to the hapten diphenylcyclopropenone (DPC). These receptors were collected from a woman in her thirties with alopecia areata. Some clones in this sample may be carry-over from other donors' samples.

The V call is TRBV12-3 or TRBV12-4, the J call TRBJ1-4, with 7 bases identical to TRBD1. V shed 5 bases, J shed 4 bases, and the junction held 7 bases outside the gene matches. This CDR3 has 15 amino acids. CDR3: CASSPGGYSNEKLFF. The CDR3 DNA is TGTGCCAGCAGTCCAGGGGGGTACAGTAATGAAAAACTGTTTTTT.

The J gene is TRBJ1-1, the V gene TRBV12-3 or TRBV12-4, with D tentatively TRBD1 (6 bases). The V end lost 7 bases, the J end lost 0 bases, and 30 bases lay between the germline ends. CDR3 length: 20 amino acids. The CDR3 coding sequence is TGTGCCAGCATCCCTCAGTGTACATCTCTCACGGGGGCCCTGAACACTGAAGCTTTCTTT. It codes for CASIPQCTSLTGALNTEAFF.

The chain is built from TRBV5-1 and TRBJ2-3, with D possibly matching TRBD2 (5 bases). The germline V and J ends were trimmed by 3 bases and 2 bases, with 19 bases remaining between them. Germline V gene data show CDR1 as SGHRS and CDR2 as YFSETQ. The CDR3 extends over 17 amino acids. The CDR3 loop reads CASSSYSNGIPTDTQYF. The CDR3 DNA sequence: TGCGCCAGCAGCTCCTACTCAAACGGGATCCCCACAGATACGCAGTATTTT.